One and the same sample provided the 3 T cell receptor beta chains below, sequenced in a study of patients and donors after allogeneic stem cell transplantation. In TCRdb, the RT-PCR reads were re-called with MiXCR into one record per CDR3 protein. The sample carries some 960,000 distinct CDR3 sequences, more than 15% recorded once. Sequencing used blood, either unsorted or a sorted T cell fraction (not recorded which). The source of these receptors is a human donor who was either an allogeneic HSCT recipient or a stem cell or donor lymphocyte infusion donor (not recorded which). It is not recorded whose cells these are; they may come from a transplant donor.

This clonotype was seen more than once but under ten times. The chain carries TRBV7-9 and TRBJ2-3; D is undetermined. The germline V gene encodes CDR1 SEHNR and CDR2 FQNEAQ (reference sequence). This CDR3 has 14 amino acids. V lost 1 base and J 6 bases, leaving 11 bases between the germline ends. Here the CDR3 reads CASSLGHTPDTQYF. DNA for the CDR3: TGTGCCAGCAGCTTAGGACACACACCCGATACGCAGTATTTT.

This clonotype was picked up a small number of times. The chain couples TRBV20-1 to TRBJ2-7, with D possibly TRBD2 on 7 matching bases. The CDR3 contains 13 residues. CDR1 DFQATT and CDR2 SNEGSKA come from the germline V gene (reference sequence). V was pared by 0 bases and J by 7 bases, with 13 bases between. CDR3 in DNA: TGCAGTGCTAGAGAGCGGGGGCTACGGGAGCAGTACTTC. Amino acid sequence: CSARERGLREQYF.

The chain is built from TRBV7-2 and TRBJ2-3, with D possibly being TRBD2 (5 bases). This CDR3 has 16 residues. V dropped 1 base and J dropped 4 bases, with 15 bases sitting between them. Germline assignment: CDR1 SGHTA and CDR2 FQGNSA. In DNA form, the CDR3 reads TGTGCCAGCAGCTTAGATGGAAACCCGAGGGCAGATACGCAGTATTTT. It translates to CASSLDGNPRADTQYF.